Each of the 21 T cell receptor beta chains below was sequenced from the same sample in a study of lymphopenia after photon versus proton radiotherapy. Here immunoSEQ multiplex PCR was the method, and the copy in TCRdb shows in-frame clones only, minus some. Here the sample spans about 30,000 clones, roughly nine tenths being singletons. The sample here was peripheral blood, taken from a patient treated with proton-based radiotherapy. These receptors were taken from a woman aged 70-85 years with pancreatic cancer. Some clones in this sample may be carry-over from other donors' samples.

This chain links TRBV27 with TRBJ1-1, with no clear D. The CDR3 is 14 amino acids. Trimming removed 3 bases from V and 1 base from J, with 9 bases in between. The germline V gene encodes CDR1 MNHEY and CDR2 SMNVEV (reference sequence). CDR3 region: CASSFLSGNTEAFF. The CDR3 coding sequence is TGTGCCAGCAGTTTCTTATCGGGGAACACTGAAGCTTTCTTT.

The rearrangement joins TRBV7-3 to TRBJ2-5; D is perhaps TRBD2 (6 bases). Deletions cut 5 bases from V and 5 bases from J, with 18 bases between. The germline CDR1 and CDR2 sequences are SGHTA and FQGTGA. The CDR3 has 15 residues. This CDR3 is CASSLAGTAVETQYF. The CDR3 DNA follows: TGTGCCAGCAGCCTGGCCGGGACTGCGGTGGAGACCCAGTACTTC.

In its sample, this clone was seen once. The V gene is TRBV7-6, the J gene TRBJ1-2, with 8 bases aligning to TRBD1. This CDR3 spans 15 amino acids. V lost 1 base and J lost 4; bases outside the gene matches: 5. Germline V CDR1 and CDR2: SGHVS, FNYEAQ. The CDR3 bases are TGTGCCAGCAGCTTAGGATCCGGGACAGGCTATGGCTACACCTTC. The encoded protein is CASSLGSGTGYGYTF.

The DNA of the CDR3 is TGTGCCTGGAGTCTAGAAGGGTCCGGGGAGCTGTTTTTT. Translating gives CAWSLEGSGELFF. V usage is TRBV30 and J usage is TRBJ2-2; D unclear. Between the trimmed V and J ends, which lost 2 bases and 6 bases, there was a span of 10 bases. This CDR3 comprises 13 residues. Looked up from germline, CDR1 is GTSNPN and CDR2 is SVGIG (reference sequence).

This clone has only a few counts. The chain recombines TRBV30 with TRBJ1-1; D gene unclear. The CDR3 has 12 residues. The germline CDR1 and CDR2 sequences are GTSNPN and SVGIG (reference sequence). The V end was cut by 8 bases, the J end by 6 bases, with 16 bases between. The CDR3, as DNA: TGTGCCCCTCACCCCGGGTCTGCTGAAGCTTTCTTT. It encodes CAPHPGSAEAFF.

CDR3 in DNA: TGTGCCAGCTCACCACCAGGGAGTGGCTACACCTTC. Translation: CASSPPGSGYTF. The chain couples TRBV18 to TRBJ1-2; D remains ambiguous. Germline V gene lookup returns CDR1 KGHSH and CDR2 LQKENI. The CDR3 extends over 12 amino acids. V lost 0 bases and J 7 bases, leaving 6 bases between the germline ends.

The V gene is TRBV28, the J gene TRBJ1-1; 9 bases line up with TRBD1. In germline, CDR1 is MDHEN, CDR2 SYDVKM. The length of the CDR3 is 15 residues. J lost 4 bases, V lost 5 bases, and 8 bases had no gene match. The CDR3 loop reads CASSLTGGLGTEAFF. DNA for the CDR3: TGTGCCAGCAGTCTGACAGGGGGGTTGGGCACTGAAGCTTTCTTT.

In DNA form, the CDR3 reads TGTGCCAGCAGCAAATCCCCCAGCTCTGGAAACACCATATATTTT. This translates into CASSKSPSSGNTIYF. The chain employs TRBV21-1 and TRBJ1-3; TRBD1 is taken as the D call from the table, unchecked against the DNA. TRBV21-1 is deemed a pseudogene. The length of the CDR3 is 15 residues.

The V call is TRBV7-9, the J call TRBJ1-1, with 10 positions matching TRBD1. The CDR3 covers 16 residues. The germline V gene encodes CDR1 SEHNR and CDR2 FQNEAQ (reference sequence). V lost 2 bases, J lost 5 bases, and 8 bases stayed unmatched. The CDR3 nucleotides are TGTGCCAGCAGCTTATCGACAGGGGGCGGGTGGACTGAAGCTTTCTTT. Protein: CASSLSTGGGWTEAFF.

The chain links TRBV18 to TRBJ2-7, with D perhaps matching TRBD1 (6 bases). V was pared by 2 bases and J by 5 bases, with 22 bases between. CDR3 length: 17 amino acids. Germline values: CDR1 KGHSH, CDR2 LQKENI. DNA of the CDR3: TGTGCCAGCTCACCAAATACACGGGGAACAGGGTCCAACGAGCAGTACTTC. This translates into CASSPNTRGTGSNEQYF.

In regard to this clone: The germline gene is not matched at one end of the junction; a read error may be the cause. V gene TRBV7-7 combines with J gene TRBJ2-1; 10 bases match TRBD2. This CDR3 spans 15 amino acids. The germline V gene has CDR1 SSHAT and CDR2 FNYEAQ (reference sequence). CDR3 coding DNA: TGTGCTAGCAGCTTGGGTCTAGCGGGAGTCAATGAGCAGTTCTTC. It encodes CASSLGLAGVNEQFF.

The V gene is TRBV5-1, the J gene TRBJ2-5; tentatively, D is TRBD2 (6 bases). Trimming left V 7 bases short and J 4 bases short, with 14 bases between. This CDR3 comprises 13 residues. Per germline, CDR1 SGHRS and CDR2 YFSETQ. CDR3 sequence: CASLLAEGETQYF. The CDR3 nucleotides are TGCGCCAGCTTACTAGCAGAAGGAGAGACCCAGTACTTC. Full variable domain (remainder filled in from reference TRBV5-1 and TRBJ2-5): KAGVTQTPRYLIKTRGQQVTLSCSPISGHRSVSWYQQTPGQGLQFLFEYFSETQRNKGNFPGRFSGRQFSNSRSEMNVSTLELGDSALYLCASLLAEGETQYFGPGTRLLVL.

The gene calls are TRBV5-4 and TRBJ2-2; 10 bases are shared with TRBD2. The V segment lost 5 bases and the J segment 5 bases; nucleotides outside the gene matches: 6. The CDR3 runs 15 residues. The germline CDR1 and CDR2 sequences are SGHNT and YYREEE (reference sequence). In DNA, the CDR3 is TGTGCCAGCAGTCAAGGACTAGCGGATACCGGGGAGCTGTTTTTT. Translation: CASSQGLADTGELFF. The variable domain in full, with the rest retrieved from reference TRBV5-4 and TRBJ2-2, is ETGVTQSPTHLIKTRGQQVTLRCSSQSGHNTVSWYQQALGQGPQFIFQYYREEENGRGNFPPRFSGLQFPNYSSELNVNALELDDSALYLCASSQGLADTGELFFGEGSRLTVL.

V usage is TRBV28 and J usage is TRBJ2-1; the match to TRBD1 covers 7 bases. CDR1 and CDR2 from the germline V gene are MDHEN and SYDVKM. The J segment lost 3 bases and the V segment lost 7 bases, leaving 9 bases of the junction unmatched. This CDR3 has 15 amino acids. This CDR3 is CASNLDRVGYNEQFF. CDR3 bases: TGTGCCAGCAACCTCGACAGGGTGGGCTACAATGAGCAGTTCTTC.

This chain connects TRBV18 to TRBJ1-2, with unresolved D. Germline V gene data show CDR1 as KGHSH and CDR2 as LQKENI. This CDR3 is built from 15 residues. Trimming pared 4 bases from V and 4 bases from J, leaving 16 bases between. As DNA, the CDR3 is TGTGCCAGCTCACGGGAGAGGGAGAAAAGCTATGGCTACACCTTC. Its protein is CASSREREKSYGYTF.

This chain connects TRBV7-3 to TRBJ2-3; D unclear. V lost 4 bases and J lost 5, with 13 bases in between. The CDR3 sequence is 14 residues long. Germline assignment: CDR1 SGHTA and CDR2 FQGTGA. DNA for the CDR3: TGTGCCAGCAGCTCCCCTTTAATGCGAGATACGCAGTATTTT. Residues: CASSSPLMRDTQYF.

This chain links TRBV6-5 with TRBJ1-4, with 8 bases fitting TRBD1. There are 14 residues in the CDR3. The V segment lost 6 bases and the J segment 8 bases; nucleotides outside the gene matches: 8. Germline CDR1 is MNHEY and CDR2 is SVGAGI. CDR3 bases: TGTGCCAGCAGCGCGACAGGGGCGCGGGAAAAACTGTTTTTT. Protein sequence: CASSATGAREKLFF.

The J gene is TRBJ2-7, the V gene TRBV9; 14 bases align to TRBD2. CDR3 size: 17 residues. Germline assignment: CDR1 SGDLS and CDR2 YYNGEE. Unmatched junction bases numbered 10, after V lost 5 bases and J lost 3 bases. CDR3 sequence: CASRPWGLAGASYEQYF. Here the CDR3 DNA reads TGTGCCAGCAGACCCTGGGGACTAGCGGGAGCGAGCTACGAGCAGTACTTC.

The V and J genes are TRBV14 and TRBJ1-1; unclear D gene. The CDR3 consists of 15 residues. The V end was cut by 1 base, the J end by 6 bases, with 15 bases between. Germline V gene data show CDR1 as SGHDN and CDR2 as FVKESK. This chain's CDR3 is CASSQVFRAGAEAFF. The CDR3, as DNA: TGTGCCAGCAGCCAAGTTTTCCGCGCCGGCGCTGAAGCTTTCTTT.

The chain uses TRBV4-1 and TRBJ1-3; no firm D call. The ends were cut back, 6 bases at V and 4 bases at J, with 1 base in the middle. This CDR3 has 10 residues. Germline CDR1 and CDR2: MGHRA and YSYEKL. The CDR3 DNA reads TGCGCCAGCAGGGGAAACACCATATATTTT. This translates into CASRGNTIYF.

V is TRBV5-1 and J is TRBJ1-2; the D is unclear. Trimming cost V 3 bases and J 6 bases, with 12 bases left between them. Germline CDR1 and CDR2: SGHRS and YFSETQ. The CDR3 extends over 13 amino acids. CDR3 residues: CASSSGPGHGYTF. In nucleotides, the CDR3 is TGCGCCAGCAGCTCCGGACCGGGTCATGGCTACACCTTC.